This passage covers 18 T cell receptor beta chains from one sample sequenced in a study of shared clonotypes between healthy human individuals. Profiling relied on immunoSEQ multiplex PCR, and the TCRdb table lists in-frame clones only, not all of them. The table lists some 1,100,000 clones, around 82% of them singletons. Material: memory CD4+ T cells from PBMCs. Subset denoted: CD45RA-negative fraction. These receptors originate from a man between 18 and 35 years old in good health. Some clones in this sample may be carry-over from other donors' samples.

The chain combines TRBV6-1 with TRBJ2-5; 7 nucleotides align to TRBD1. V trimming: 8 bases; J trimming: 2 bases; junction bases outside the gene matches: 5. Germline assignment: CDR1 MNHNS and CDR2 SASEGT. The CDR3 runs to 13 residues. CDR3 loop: CASQRTGQETQYF. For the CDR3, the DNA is TGTGCCAGCCAAAGGACAGGACAAGAGACCCAGTACTTC.

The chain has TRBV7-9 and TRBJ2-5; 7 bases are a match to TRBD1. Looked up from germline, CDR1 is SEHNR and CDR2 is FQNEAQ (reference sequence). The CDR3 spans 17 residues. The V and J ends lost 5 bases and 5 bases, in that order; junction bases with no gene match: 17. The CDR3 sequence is CASSRGNTGVETETQYF. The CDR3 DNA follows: TGTGCCAGCAGCCGCGGAAACACAGGGGTTGAAACGGAGACCCAGTACTTC.

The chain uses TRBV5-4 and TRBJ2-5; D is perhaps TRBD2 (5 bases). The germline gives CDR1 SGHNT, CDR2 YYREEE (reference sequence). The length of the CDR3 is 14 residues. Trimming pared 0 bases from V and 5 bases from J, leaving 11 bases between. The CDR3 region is CASSLGRGRETQYF. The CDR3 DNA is TGTGCCAGCAGCTTGGGTCGGGGTCGGGAGACCCAGTACTTC.

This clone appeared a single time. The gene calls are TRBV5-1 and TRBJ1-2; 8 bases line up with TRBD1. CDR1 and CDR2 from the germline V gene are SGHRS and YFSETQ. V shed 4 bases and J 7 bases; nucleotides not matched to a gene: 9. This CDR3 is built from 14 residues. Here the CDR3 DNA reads TGCGCCAGCAGCACCGCGACAGGGGACCGTGGCTACACCTTC. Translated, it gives CASSTATGDRGYTF.

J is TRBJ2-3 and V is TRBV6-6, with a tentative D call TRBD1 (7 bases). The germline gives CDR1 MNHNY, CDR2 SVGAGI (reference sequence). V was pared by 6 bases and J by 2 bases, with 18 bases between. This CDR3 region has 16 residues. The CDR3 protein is CASSHGQAGTTDTQYF. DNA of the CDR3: TGTGCCAGCAGCCACGGACAGGCGGGGACCACAGATACGCAGTATTTT.

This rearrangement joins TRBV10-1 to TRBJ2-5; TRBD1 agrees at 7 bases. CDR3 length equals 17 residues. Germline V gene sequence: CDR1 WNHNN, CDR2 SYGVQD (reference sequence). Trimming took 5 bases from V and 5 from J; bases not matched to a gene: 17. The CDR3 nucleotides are TGCGCCAGCAGTAGGACAGGCGACTCCGGGGATGGGGAGACCCAGTACTTC. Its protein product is CASSRTGDSGDGETQYF.

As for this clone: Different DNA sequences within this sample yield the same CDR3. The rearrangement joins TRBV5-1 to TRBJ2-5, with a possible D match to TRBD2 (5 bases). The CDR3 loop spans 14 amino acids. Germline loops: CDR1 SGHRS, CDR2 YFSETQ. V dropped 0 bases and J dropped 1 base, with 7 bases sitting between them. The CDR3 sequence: CASSLVGSQETQYF. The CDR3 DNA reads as TGCGCCAGCAGCTTGGTGGGGAGCCAAGAGACCCAGTACTTC.

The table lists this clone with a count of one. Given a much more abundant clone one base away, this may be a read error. CDR3 bases: TGTGCCAGCAGTTCGGAAGAGACCCAGTACTTC. It specifies CASSSEETQYF. The chain links TRBV7-2 to TRBJ2-5; D is unresolved. The germline CDR1 and CDR2 sequences are SGHTA and FQGNSA. Trimming pared 6 bases from V and 3 bases from J, leaving 5 bases between. This CDR3 is built from 11 residues.

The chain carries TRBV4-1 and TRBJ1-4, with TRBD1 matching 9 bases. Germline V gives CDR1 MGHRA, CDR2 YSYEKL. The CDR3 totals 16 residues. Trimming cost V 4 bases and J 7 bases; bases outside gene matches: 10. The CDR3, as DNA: TGCGCCAGCAGCCTGTCATCGGGACAGGGAAGTGAAAAACTGTTTTTT. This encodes CASSLSSGQGSEKLFF.

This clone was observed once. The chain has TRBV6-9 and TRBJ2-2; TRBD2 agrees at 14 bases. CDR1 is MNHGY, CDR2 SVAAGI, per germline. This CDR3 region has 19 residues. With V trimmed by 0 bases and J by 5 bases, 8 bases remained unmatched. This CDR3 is CASSYSRGLAGVGTGELFF. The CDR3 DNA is TGTGCCAGCAGTTATTCGAGGGGACTAGCGGGAGTAGGAACCGGGGAGCTGTTTTTT.

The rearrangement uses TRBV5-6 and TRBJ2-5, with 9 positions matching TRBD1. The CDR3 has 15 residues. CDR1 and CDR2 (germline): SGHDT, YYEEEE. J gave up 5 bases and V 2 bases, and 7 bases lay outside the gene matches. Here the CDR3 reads CASSFTGGARETQYF. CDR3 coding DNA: TGTGCCAGCAGCTTTACAGGGGGCGCCCGGGAGACCCAGTACTTC.

The CDR3 DNA reads TGCGCCAGCAGACGGGACAGGGCCCAAGAGACCCAGTACTTC. Translation gives CASRRDRAQETQYF. The rearrangement links TRBV5-1 to TRBJ2-5; TRBD1 matches 9 bases. The CDR3 loop spans 14 amino acids. V was pared by 5 bases and J by 1 base, with 3 bases of the junction left unmatched. The germline V gene encodes CDR1 SGHRS and CDR2 YFSETQ.

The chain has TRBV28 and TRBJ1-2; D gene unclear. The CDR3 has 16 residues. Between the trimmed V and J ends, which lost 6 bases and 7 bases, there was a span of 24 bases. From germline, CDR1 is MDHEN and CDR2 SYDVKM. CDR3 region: CASSVYGRNLQSGYTF. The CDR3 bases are TGTGCCAGCAGCGTTTATGGTAGAAACTTACAAAGTGGCTACACCTTC.

DNA of the CDR3: TGTGCCAGCAGCTTAGTTAGCGGCCCCCTCGAGCAGTACTTC. It is translated as CASSLVSGPLEQYF. The V gene is TRBV11-3, the J gene TRBJ2-7; possible D gene TRBD2, 6 bases. V shed 1 base and J shed 6 bases, with 13 bases lying between them. The germline gives CDR1 SGHNT, CDR2 YENEEA. This CDR3 is 14 amino acids long.

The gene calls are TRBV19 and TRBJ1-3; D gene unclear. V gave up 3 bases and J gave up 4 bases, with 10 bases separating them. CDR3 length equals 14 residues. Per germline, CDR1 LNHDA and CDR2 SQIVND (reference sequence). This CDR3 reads CASSILAAGNTIYF. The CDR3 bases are TGTGCCAGTAGTATTCTGGCGGCAGGAAACACCATATATTTT.

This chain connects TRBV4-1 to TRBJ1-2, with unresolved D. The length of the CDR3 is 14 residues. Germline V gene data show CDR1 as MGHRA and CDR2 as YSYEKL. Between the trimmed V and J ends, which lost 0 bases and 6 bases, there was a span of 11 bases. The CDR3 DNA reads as TGCGCCAGCAGCCAAGACCCCGGACGGGATGGCTACACCTTC. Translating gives CASSQDPGRDGYTF.

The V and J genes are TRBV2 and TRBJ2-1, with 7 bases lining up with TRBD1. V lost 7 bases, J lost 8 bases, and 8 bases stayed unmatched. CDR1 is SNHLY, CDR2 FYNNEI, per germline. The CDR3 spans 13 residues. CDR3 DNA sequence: TGTGCCAGCATCCAATACAGGGGAGATGAGCAGTTCTTC. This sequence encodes CASIQYRGDEQFF.

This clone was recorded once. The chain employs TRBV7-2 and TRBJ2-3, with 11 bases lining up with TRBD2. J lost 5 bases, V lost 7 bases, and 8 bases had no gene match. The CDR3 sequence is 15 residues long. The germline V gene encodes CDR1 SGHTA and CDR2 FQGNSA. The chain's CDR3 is CASTILAGVVDTQYF. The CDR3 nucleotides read TGTGCCAGCACCATACTAGCGGGAGTCGTAGATACGCAGTATTTT.